The clone carrying this TCR beta chain was picked up a small number of times. Its antigen is unidentified. This record belongs to a study of cytomegalovirus exposure and HLA in healthy donors. Primers for the PCR totalled 60 Vbeta and 13 Jbeta. Original data processing: In a later analysis, of around 83 million unique beta chains, approximately 10 million appeared in at least two donors. Profiling relied on immunoSEQ multiplex PCR, and the TCRdb table lists in-frame clones only, not all of them. Clone size and the V and J calls come from that table; the DNA yielded D and trimming. The table has roughly 97,000 clones, roughly 73% seen once. Per germline, CDR1 SSHAT and CDR2 FNYEAQ (reference sequence). The germline V and J ends were trimmed by 5 bases and 4 bases, with 9 bases remaining between them. The CDR3 sequence is 13 residues long. Study-level findings and limits: Reportedly, HLA-A and HLA-B alleles of most subjects were accurately predicted from TCR beta. Among CMV-associated TCR beta chains, most appeared HLA-restricted in a later analysis.

The gene calls are TRBV7-7 and TRBJ2-1; maybe TRBD1 (6 bases). Material: PBMCs. This receptor was obtained from a man aged 35 to 55 in good health and CMV-seronegative. The CDR3 sequence: CASSPGQYNEQFF. The CDR3 nucleotides are TGTGCCAGCAGCCCAGGACAGTACAATGAGCAGTTCTTC.